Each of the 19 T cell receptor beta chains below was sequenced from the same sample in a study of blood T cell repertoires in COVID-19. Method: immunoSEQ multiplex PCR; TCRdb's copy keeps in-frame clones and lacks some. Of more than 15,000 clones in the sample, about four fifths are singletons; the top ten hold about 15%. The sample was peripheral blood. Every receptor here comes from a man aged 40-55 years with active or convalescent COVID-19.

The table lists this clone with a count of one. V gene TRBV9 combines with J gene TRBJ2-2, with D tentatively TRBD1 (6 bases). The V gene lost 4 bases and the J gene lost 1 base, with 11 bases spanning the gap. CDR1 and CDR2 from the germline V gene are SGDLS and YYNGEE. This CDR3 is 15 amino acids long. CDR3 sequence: CASSLRTENTGELFF. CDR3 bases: TGTGCCAGCAGCTTGCGGACAGAGAACACCGGGGAGCTGTTTTTT.

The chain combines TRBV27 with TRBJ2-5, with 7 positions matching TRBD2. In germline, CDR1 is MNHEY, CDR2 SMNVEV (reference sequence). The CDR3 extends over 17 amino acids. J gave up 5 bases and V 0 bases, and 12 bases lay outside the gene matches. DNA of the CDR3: TGTGCCAGCAGTTTATCTCGACTAGCAATGGGCCTGGAGACCCAGTACTTC. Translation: CASSLSRLAMGLETQYF.

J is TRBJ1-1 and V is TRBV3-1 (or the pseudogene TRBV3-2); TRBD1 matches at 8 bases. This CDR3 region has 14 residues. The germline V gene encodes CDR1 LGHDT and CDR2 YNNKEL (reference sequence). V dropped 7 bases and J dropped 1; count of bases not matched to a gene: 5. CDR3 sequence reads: CASIQTGENTEAFF. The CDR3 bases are TGTGCCAGCATCCAGACAGGGGAGAACACTGAAGCTTTCTTT.

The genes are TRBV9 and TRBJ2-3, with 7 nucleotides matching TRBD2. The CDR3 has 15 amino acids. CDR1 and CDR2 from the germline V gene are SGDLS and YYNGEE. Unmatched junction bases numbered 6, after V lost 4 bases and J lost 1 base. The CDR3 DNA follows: TGTGCCAGCAGCCAGGTAGCGGGTCGCACAGATACGCAGTATTTT. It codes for CASSQVAGRTDTQYF.

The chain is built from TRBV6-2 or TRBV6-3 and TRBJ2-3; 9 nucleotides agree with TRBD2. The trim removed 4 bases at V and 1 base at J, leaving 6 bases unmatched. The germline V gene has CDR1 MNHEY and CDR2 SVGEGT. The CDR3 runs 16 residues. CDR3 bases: TGTGCCAGCAGTTGGCGGGGGGGCAAGGGCACAGATACGCAGTATTTT. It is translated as CASSWRGGKGTDTQYF.

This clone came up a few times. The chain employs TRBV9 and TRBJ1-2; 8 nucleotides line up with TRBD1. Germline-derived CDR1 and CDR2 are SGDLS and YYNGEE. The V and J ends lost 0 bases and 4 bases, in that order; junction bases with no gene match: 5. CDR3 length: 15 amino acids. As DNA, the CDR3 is TGTGCCAGCAGCGTAGGGATCACAGGGGGCTATGGCTACACCTTC. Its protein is CASSVGITGGYGYTF.

CDR3 DNA: TGTGCCGGGGGACAGGTCTATGGCTACACCTTC. Translation: CAGGQVYGYTF. The chain joins TRBV30 to TRBJ1-2; 8 bases agree with TRBD1. The CDR3 covers 11 residues. Germline V gene lookup returns CDR1 GTSNPN and CDR2 SVGIG (reference sequence). V lost 8 bases to trimming and J lost 4 bases; unmatched junction nucleotides: 3. Complete variable domain (other parts from reference TRBV30 and TRBJ1-2): SQTIHQWPATLVQPVGSPLSLECTVEGTSNPNLYWYRQAAGRGLQLLFYSVGIGQISSEVPQNLSASRPQDRQFILSSKKLLLSDSGFYLCAGGQVYGYTFGSGTRLTVV.

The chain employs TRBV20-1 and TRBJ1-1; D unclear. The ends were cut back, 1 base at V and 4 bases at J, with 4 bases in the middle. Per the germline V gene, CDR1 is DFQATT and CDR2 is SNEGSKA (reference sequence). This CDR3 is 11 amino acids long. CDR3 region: CSARGSTEAFF. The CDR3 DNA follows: TGCAGTGCTAGAGGCAGCACTGAAGCTTTCTTT.

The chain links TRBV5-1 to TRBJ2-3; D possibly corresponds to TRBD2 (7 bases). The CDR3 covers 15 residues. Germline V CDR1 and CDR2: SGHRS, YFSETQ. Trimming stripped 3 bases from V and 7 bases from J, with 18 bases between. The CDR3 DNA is TGCGCCAGCAGCTCCGTAGGACTAGGGGGGAATACGCAGTATTTT. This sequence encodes CASSSVGLGGNTQYF.

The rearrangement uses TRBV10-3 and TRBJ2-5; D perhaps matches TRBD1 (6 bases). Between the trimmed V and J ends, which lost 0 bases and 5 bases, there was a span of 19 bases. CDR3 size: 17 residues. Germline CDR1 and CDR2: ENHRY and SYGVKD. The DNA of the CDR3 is TGTGCCATCAGTGAGTCCCAGGGGACCGACCCAAGGGAGACCCAGTACTTC. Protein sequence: CAISESQGTDPRETQYF.

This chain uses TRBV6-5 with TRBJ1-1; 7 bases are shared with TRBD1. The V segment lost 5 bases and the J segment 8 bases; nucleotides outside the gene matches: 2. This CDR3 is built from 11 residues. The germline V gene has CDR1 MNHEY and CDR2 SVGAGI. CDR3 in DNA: TGTGCCAGCAGTCACAGGGGAGAAGCTTTCTTT. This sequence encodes CASSHRGEAFF.

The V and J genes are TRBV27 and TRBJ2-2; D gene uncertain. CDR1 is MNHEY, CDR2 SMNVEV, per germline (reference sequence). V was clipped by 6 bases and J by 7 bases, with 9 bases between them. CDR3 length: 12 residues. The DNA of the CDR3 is TGTGCCAGCAGCTTTGCGGTCGGGGAGCTGTTTTTT. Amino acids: CASSFAVGELFF.

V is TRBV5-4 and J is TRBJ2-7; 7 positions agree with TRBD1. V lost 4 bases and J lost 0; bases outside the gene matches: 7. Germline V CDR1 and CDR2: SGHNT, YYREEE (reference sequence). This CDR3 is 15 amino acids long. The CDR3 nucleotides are TGTGCCAGCAGCCCCCGGGCAGGGGGCTCCTACGAGCAGTACTTC. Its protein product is CASSPRAGGSYEQYF.

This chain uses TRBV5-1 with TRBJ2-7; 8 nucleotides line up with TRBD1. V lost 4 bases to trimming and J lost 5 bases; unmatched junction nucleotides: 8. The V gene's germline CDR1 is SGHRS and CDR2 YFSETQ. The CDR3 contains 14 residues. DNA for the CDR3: TGCGCCAGCAGCCAGCGACAGGGGACCCACGAGCAGTACTTC. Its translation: CASSQRQGTHEQYF.

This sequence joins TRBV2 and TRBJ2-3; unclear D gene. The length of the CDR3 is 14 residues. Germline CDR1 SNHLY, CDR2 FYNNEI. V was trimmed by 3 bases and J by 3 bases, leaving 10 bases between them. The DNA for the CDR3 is TGTGCCAGCAGTGACGGTCTACTAACAGATACGCAGTATTTT. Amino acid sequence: CASSDGLLTDTQYF.

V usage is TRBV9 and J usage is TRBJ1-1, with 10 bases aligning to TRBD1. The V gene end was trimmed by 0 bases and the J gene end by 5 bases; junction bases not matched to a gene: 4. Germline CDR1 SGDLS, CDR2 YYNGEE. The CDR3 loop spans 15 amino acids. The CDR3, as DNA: TGTGCCAGCAGCGTAGGGGACAGGGGTCAGACTGAAGCTTTCTTT. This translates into CASSVGDRGQTEAFF.

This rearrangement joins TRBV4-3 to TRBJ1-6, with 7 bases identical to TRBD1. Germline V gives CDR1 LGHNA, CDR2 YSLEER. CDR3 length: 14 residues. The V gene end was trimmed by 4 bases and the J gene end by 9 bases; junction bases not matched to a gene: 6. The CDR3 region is CASSPGQIFSPLHF. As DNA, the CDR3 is TGCGCCAGCAGCCCGGGACAGATTTTTTCACCCCTCCACTTT.

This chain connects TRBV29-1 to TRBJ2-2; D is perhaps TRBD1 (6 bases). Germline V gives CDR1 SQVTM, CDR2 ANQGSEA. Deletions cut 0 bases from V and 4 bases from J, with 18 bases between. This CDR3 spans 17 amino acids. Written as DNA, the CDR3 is TGCAGCGTTGAAGAGGAGATACAGGGAATAGGCACCGGGGAGCTGTTTTTT. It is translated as CSVEEEIQGIGTGELFF.

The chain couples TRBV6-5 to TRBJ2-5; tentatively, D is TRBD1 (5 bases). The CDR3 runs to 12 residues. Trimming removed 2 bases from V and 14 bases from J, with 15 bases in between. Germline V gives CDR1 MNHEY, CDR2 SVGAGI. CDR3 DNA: TGTGCCAGCAGTTACGATGGACACTCCCTCTACTTC. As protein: CASSYDGHSLYF.